These 24 T cell receptor beta chains share one sample of origin, sequenced in a study of CD8+ T cells in alopecia areata. The sequencing template was cDNA reverse transcribed from extracted RNA. Data came from immunoSEQ multiplex PCR; TCRdb stores just in-frame clones and leaves some out. This sample has about 97,000 clones; roughly two fifths occur once, and the top ten carry around 1.5%. What was sequenced was CD4+ T cells sorted from blood. The receptors shown here come from a human donor with alopecia areata.

The chain links TRBV14 to TRBJ2-1; D not resolved. The CDR3 is 13 residues long. From germline, CDR1 is SGHDN and CDR2 FVKESK. V was pared by 0 bases and J by 4 bases, with 4 bases between. The DNA for the CDR3 is TGTGCCAGCAGCCAAGATAGGTACAATGAGCAGTTCTTC. This encodes CASSQDRYNEQFF.

This chain joins TRBV5-1 and TRBJ2-3, with 11 bases aligning to TRBD2. This CDR3 contains 16 residues. Per the germline V gene, CDR1 is SGHRS and CDR2 is YFSETQ. With V trimmed by 4 bases and J by 3 bases, 7 bases remained unmatched. CDR3 nucleotide sequence: TGCGCCAGCAGCCGACTAGCGGGGTTGAGGACAGATACGCAGTATTTT. Its protein product is CASSRLAGLRTDTQYF. Full variable domain (outside the CDR3, taken from reference TRBV5-1 and TRBJ2-3): KAGVTQTPRYLIKTRGQQVTLSCSPISGHRSVSWYQQTPGQGLQFLFEYFSETQRNKGNFPGRFSGRQFSNSRSEMNVSTLELGDSALYLCASSRLAGLRTDTQYFGPGTRLTVL.

This chain connects TRBV18 to TRBJ2-2; D is uncertain. This CDR3 has 17 residues. The germline gives CDR1 KGHSH, CDR2 LQKENI. V lost 10 bases to trimming and J lost 0 bases, with 21 bases between them. In nucleotides, the CDR3 is TGTGCCACCCACGAACATCCTCCCTTTGCGAACACCGGGGAGCTGTTTTTT. Translated, it gives CATHEHPPFANTGELFF. Looking up the rest from reference TRBV18 and TRBJ2-2 gives the full variable domain: NAGVMQNPRHLVRRRGQEARLRCSPMKGHSHVYWYRQLPEEGLKFMVYLQKENIIDESGMPKERFSAEFPKEGPSILRIQQVVRGDSAAYFCATHEHPPFANTGELFFGEGSRLTVL.

The chain recombines TRBV4-3 with TRBJ2-3, with D perhaps matching TRBD2 (7 bases). This CDR3 comprises 16 residues. Per germline, CDR1 LGHNA and CDR2 YSLEER. Deletions cut 0 bases from V and 2 bases from J, with 12 bases between. This CDR3 is CASSQEAGAFTDTQYF. In DNA form, the CDR3 reads TGCGCCAGCAGCCAAGAGGCGGGGGCCTTCACAGATACGCAGTATTTT.

The chain has TRBV9 and TRBJ2-6; D uncertain. V was clipped by 5 bases and J by 0 bases, with 3 bases between them. The CDR3 spans 13 residues. The germline V gene has CDR1 SGDLS and CDR2 YYNGEE. In nucleotides, the CDR3 is TGTGCCAGCAGGGACTCTGGGGCCAACGTCCTGACTTTC. It translates to CASRDSGANVLTF.

This rearrangement joins TRBV27 to TRBJ1-2, with 8 bases lining up with TRBD1. V lost 6 bases to trimming and J lost 2 bases; unmatched junction nucleotides: 5. From germline, CDR1 is MNHEY and CDR2 SMNVEV (reference sequence). This CDR3 is 14 amino acids long. CDR3 coding DNA: TGTGCCAGCAGATACCAGGGGGCGAACTATGGCTACACCTTC. Amino acids: CASRYQGANYGYTF.

The chain links TRBV6-5 to TRBJ2-5; D possibly corresponds to TRBD2 (5 bases). In germline, CDR1 is MNHEY, CDR2 SVGAGI. With 2 bases removed from V and 2 bases from J, the gap between germline ends came to 15 bases. The CDR3 covers 16 residues. In DNA, the CDR3 is TGTGCCAGCAGTTACGCTGGGAGTAAAGTTCAAGAGACCCAGTACTTC. This codes for CASSYAGSKVQETQYF.

The chain carries TRBV7-2 and TRBJ2-3; 12 bases map to TRBD2. Germline loops: CDR1 SGHTA, CDR2 FQGNSA. J was trimmed by 1 base and V by 5 bases; bases with no gene match: 4. The CDR3 runs to 16 residues. In DNA form, the CDR3 reads TGTGCCAGCAGCAGTAGACTAGCGGGGGGCACAGATACGCAGTATTTT. As protein: CASSSRLAGGTDTQYF.

In this sample, this clone turned up a few times. The genes are TRBV5-1 and TRBJ2-6; perhaps TRBD1 as D (5 bases). CDR1 is SGHRS, CDR2 YFSETQ, per germline. Trimming shortened V by 4 bases and J by 2 bases, and 10 bases separated the two germline ends. The CDR3 spans 15 residues. This chain's CDR3 is CASSLRETGANVLTF. In DNA form, the CDR3 reads TGCGCCAGCAGCCTCAGGGAAACTGGGGCCAACGTCCTGACTTTC.

This clone came up a few times. J is TRBJ2-2 and V is TRBV25-1; 7 bases are shared with TRBD2. Unmatched junction bases numbered 5, after V lost 6 bases and J lost 4 bases. Germline-derived CDR1 and CDR2 are MGHDK and SYGVNS. The CDR3 is 14 residues long. The CDR3 DNA follows: TGTGCCAGCAGCACCCCTAGCGGCACCGGGGAGCTGTTTTTT. Its protein product is CASSTPSGTGELFF.

This clone has ten or more counts. The chain links TRBV28 to TRBJ2-7, with D perhaps TRBD1 (6 bases). The V gene's germline CDR1 is MDHEN and CDR2 SYDVKM. Trimming shortened V by 3 bases and J by 12 bases, and 21 bases separated the two germline ends. The CDR3 covers 14 residues. CDR3 coding DNA: TGTGCCAGCAGTTTTCGGAACAGGGCCCGTGGTCTGTACTTC. Translated, it gives CASSFRNRARGLYF.

Turning to this clone: One junction end does not reproduce the germline sequence, and a read error may be involved. The V call is TRBV6-1, the J call TRBJ2-5, with D perhaps assigned TRBD1 or TRBD2 (5 bases each). The germline V gene encodes CDR1 MNHNS and CDR2 SASEGT. The CDR3 sequence is 15 residues long. CDR3 sequence reads: CASRDPGPPEDTQYF. The DNA of the CDR3 is TGTGCCAGCAGGGACCCGGGACCGCCTGAAGACACCCAGTACTTC.

The V and J genes are TRBV5-1 and TRBJ2-1, with D perhaps assigned TRBD1 or TRBD2 (5 bases each). This CDR3 has 15 residues. CDR1 is SGHRS and CDR2 is YFSETQ in the germline V gene. V dropped 2 bases and J dropped 6 bases, with 15 bases sitting between them. The CDR3 DNA sequence: TGCGCCAGCAGCTTCCTAGCTCAGGGTCGCAATGAGCAGTTCTTC. Its protein is CASSFLAQGRNEQFF.

The V gene is TRBV4-2, the J gene TRBJ1-5; tentative D call: TRBD1 (5 bases). This CDR3 is 13 amino acids long. Germline assignment: CDR1 LGHNA and CDR2 YNFKEQ. V was shortened by 3 bases and J by 11 bases, with 14 bases between the two germline ends. CDR3 sequence: CASSHRDGAAQHF. CDR3 in DNA: TGTGCCAGCAGCCATAGGGACGGCGCGGCCCAGCATTTT.

This clone showed up just a few times. This sequence joins TRBV7-9 and TRBJ2-5, with TRBD2 matching 8 bases. In germline, CDR1 is SEHNR, CDR2 FQNEAQ (reference sequence). V trimming: 6 bases; J trimming: 4 bases; junction bases outside the gene matches: 7. CDR3 length equals 14 residues. The CDR3 spells CASRISRGGETQYF. In DNA form, the CDR3 reads TGTGCCAGCAGGATTTCCCGGGGGGGAGAGACCCAGTACTTC.

V gene TRBV7-6 combines with J gene TRBJ1-2, with 7 nucleotides matching TRBD1. V lost 2 bases and J lost 6; bases outside the gene matches: 3. Germline values: CDR1 SGHVS, CDR2 FNYEAQ. The CDR3 is made up of 13 amino acids. The CDR3 DNA follows: TGTGCCAGCAGCTTATTAACAGGGGATGGCTACACCTTC. Translation: CASSLLTGDGYTF.

This clone has only a few counts. This sequence joins TRBV7-8 and TRBJ1-5, with TRBD1 matching over 9 bases. V lost 1 base, J lost 2 bases, and 6 bases stayed unmatched. From germline, CDR1 is SGHVS and CDR2 FQNEAQ. This CDR3 is built from 17 residues. The CDR3 DNA reads TGTGCCAGCAGCTTAGTAGGGGGACAGGGAGGCAATCAGCCCCAGCATTTT. The encoded protein is CASSLVGGQGGNQPQHF.

This clone appeared a few times. The chain is built from TRBV29-1 and TRBJ2-3; D not resolved. Trimming took 7 bases from V and 2 from J, leaving 7 bases between them. The CDR3 runs 11 residues. The V gene's germline CDR1 is SQVTM and CDR2 ANQGSEA. CDR3 bases: TGCAGCGGGACGACCACAGATACGCAGTATTTT. It encodes CSGTTTDTQYF.

This clone was seen a handful of times. The chain has TRBV30 and TRBJ1-1; D may be TRBD1 (6 bases). The length of the CDR3 is 16 residues. Trimming pared 3 bases from V and 1 base from J, leaving 18 bases between. Germline V CDR1 and CDR2: GTSNPN, SVGIG (reference sequence). This chain's CDR3 is CAWSGTGLTTNTEAFF. The CDR3 nucleotides read TGTGCCTGGAGCGGTACAGGGTTAACCACGAACACTGAAGCTTTCTTT.

The chain is built from TRBV27 and TRBJ2-2; D remains unclear. Germline CDR1 and CDR2: MNHEY and SMNVEV (reference sequence). Trimming cost V 5 bases and J 5 bases, with 18 bases left between them. This CDR3 is built from 16 residues. The CDR3: CASSLLSRVPTGELFF. CDR3 nucleotides: TGTGCCAGCAGTCTCCTCTCCCGGGTCCCAACCGGGGAGCTGTTTTTT.

The V and J genes are TRBV5-1 and TRBJ2-1; no clear D. Trimming stripped 4 bases from V and 0 bases from J, with 8 bases between. This CDR3 contains 14 residues. Per the germline V gene, CDR1 is SGHRS and CDR2 is YFSETQ. The CDR3 loop reads CASSLTDSYNEQFF. Written as DNA, the CDR3 is TGCGCCAGCAGCCTAACGGACTCCTACAATGAGCAGTTCTTC. Combining the CDR3 with reference TRBV5-1 and TRBJ2-1 gives the whole variable domain KAGVTQTPRYLIKTRGQQVTLSCSPISGHRSVSWYQQTPGQGLQFLFEYFSETQRNKGNFPGRFSGRQFSNSRSEMNVSTLELGDSALYLCASSLTDSYNEQFFGPGTRLTVL.

This chain links TRBV4-2 with TRBJ2-7, with 7 bases matching TRBD1. Looked up from germline, CDR1 is LGHNA and CDR2 is YNFKEQ. After removal of 4 bases from V and 6 bases from J, the junction contained 6 bases not matched to a gene. The CDR3 covers 13 residues. The CDR3 sequence: CASSRQGVAEQYF. The DNA of the CDR3 is TGTGCCAGCAGCCGACAGGGCGTCGCCGAGCAGTACTTC.

This clone was seen a few times. The V call is TRBV29-1, the J call TRBJ2-7; 15 positions agree with TRBD2. The CDR3 contains 14 residues. After removal of 7 bases from V and 4 bases from J, the junction contained 5 bases not matched to a gene. Germline V gene sequence: CDR1 SQVTM, CDR2 ANQGSEA. The CDR3 DNA reads as TGCAGCGCTACCGGGACTAGCGGGGGGTACGAGCAGTACTTC. Amino acid sequence: CSATGTSGGYEQYF.

The CDR3, as DNA: TGTGCCACCACTAGCGGGGGGCCTAGGAGCACAGATACGCAGTATTTT. Translation gives CATTSGGPRSTDTQYF. The gene calls are TRBV5-4 and TRBJ2-3; 12 bases map to TRBD2. Germline V gives CDR1 SGHNT, CDR2 YYREEE (reference sequence). The CDR3 is made up of 16 amino acids. J lost 0 bases, V lost 9 bases, and 8 bases had no gene match.